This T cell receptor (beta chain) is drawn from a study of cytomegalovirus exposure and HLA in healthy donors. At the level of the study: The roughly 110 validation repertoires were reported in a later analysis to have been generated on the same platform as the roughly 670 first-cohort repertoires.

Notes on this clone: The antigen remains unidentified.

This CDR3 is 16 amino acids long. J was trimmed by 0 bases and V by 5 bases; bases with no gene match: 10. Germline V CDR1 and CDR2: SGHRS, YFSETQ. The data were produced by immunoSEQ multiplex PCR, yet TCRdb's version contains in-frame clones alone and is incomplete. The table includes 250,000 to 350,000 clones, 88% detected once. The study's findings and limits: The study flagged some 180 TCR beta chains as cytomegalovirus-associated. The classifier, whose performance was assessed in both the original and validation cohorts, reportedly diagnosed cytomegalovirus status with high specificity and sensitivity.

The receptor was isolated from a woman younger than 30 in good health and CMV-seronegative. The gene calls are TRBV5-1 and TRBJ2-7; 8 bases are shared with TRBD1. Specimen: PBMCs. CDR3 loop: CASSTDRGKSSYEQYF. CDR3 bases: TGCGCCAGCAGTACAGACAGGGGCAAGAGCTCCTACGAGCAGTACTTC.